The entry below describes one T cell receptor (beta chain). Its specificity is not known. These data belong to a study of cytomegalovirus exposure and HLA in healthy donors. Whole-study results and caveats: A later analysis found first-cohort TCR clusters tended to co-occur in the approximately 120 validation repertoires.

The CDR3 covers 16 residues. V trimming: 3 bases; J trimming: 5 bases; junction bases outside the gene matches: 9. Per the germline V gene, CDR1 is MDHEN and CDR2 is SYDVKM. Measured with immunoSEQ multiplex PCR; TCRdb has only the in-frame clones, and not every one. The sample holds roughly 300,000 clones, around 87% seen once. The donors were part of the validation cohort, which consisted of about 120 subjects and was separate from the first cohort of 666 subjects. The sequencing input was PBMCs. This chain uses TRBV28 with TRBJ2-1, with TRBD1 matching over 8 bases. This TCR was recovered from a woman under 30 in good health and CMV-seronegative. The CDR3 DNA sequence: TGTGCCAGCAGTTTCGGACAGGGTTGGAAACACAATGAGCAGTTCTTC. Translated, it gives CASSFGQGWKHNEQFF.